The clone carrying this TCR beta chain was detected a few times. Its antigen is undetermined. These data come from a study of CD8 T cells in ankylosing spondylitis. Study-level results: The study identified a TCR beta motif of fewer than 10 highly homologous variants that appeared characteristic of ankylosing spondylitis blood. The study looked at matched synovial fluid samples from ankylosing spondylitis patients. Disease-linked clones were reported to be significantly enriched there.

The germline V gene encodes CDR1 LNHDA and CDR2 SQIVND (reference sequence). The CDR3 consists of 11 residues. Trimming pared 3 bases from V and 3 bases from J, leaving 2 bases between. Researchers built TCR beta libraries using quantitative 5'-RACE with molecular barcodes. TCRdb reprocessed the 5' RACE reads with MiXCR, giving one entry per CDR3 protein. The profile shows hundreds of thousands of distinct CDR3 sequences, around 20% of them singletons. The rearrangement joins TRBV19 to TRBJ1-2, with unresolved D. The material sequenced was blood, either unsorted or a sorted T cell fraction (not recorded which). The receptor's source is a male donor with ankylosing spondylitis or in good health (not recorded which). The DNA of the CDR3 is TGTGCCAGTAGTATTGACTATGGCTACACCTTC. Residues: CASSIDYGYTF. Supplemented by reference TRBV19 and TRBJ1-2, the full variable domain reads DGGITQSPKYLFRKEGQNVTLSCEQNLNHDAMYWYRQDPGQGLRLIYYSQIVNDFQKGDIAEGYSVSREKKESFPLTVTSAQKNPTAFYLCASSIDYGYTFGSGTRLTVV.